Described below is a single T cell receptor (beta chain) sequence and its context. This clone's antigen is unknown. No much larger clone exists at a distance of one base, and base qualities are not known. The record originates from a study of blood T cells in healthy people across ages (dated by TCRdb to the mid-2010s). Context from the whole study: In model experiments, template switching captured roughly one uniquely barcoded TCR beta cDNA molecule for every two T cells. The study analyzed two additional independent replicas of 1 million unique cDNA reads from the same blood draw for two donors, one aged 18 to 30 and one aged 80 or older. To avoid experimental bias, donors of different ages were spread randomly across the sequencing lanes. Donors were grouped into four age groups: young (average 16 years), middle-aged (around 39), aged (around 62) and long-lived (approximately 81). Age-related changes in TCR beta repertoire diversity were measured in the study by deep sequencing normalized with unique cDNA molecular identifiers.

The roughly 39 donors, aged roughly 6 to 95 years, were systemically healthy Caucasian individuals from Russia. Around 10 milliliters of peripheral blood were drawn from each donor into EDTA-treated Vacutainer tubes. Ficoll-Paque density-gradient centrifugation was used to isolate PBMCs, with at least 6.5 million per sample. Total RNA was extracted from PBMCs with Trizol reagent, with at least 5.5 micrograms obtained per sample. For every donor, an aliquot of PBMCs went through flow cytometry to measure the percentages of naive CD45RAhigh/CD27high T cells. Libraries were made using 5' RACE. The instrument was an Illumina HiSeq 2500. A second about 7 to 11 cycle PCR used a sample-barcoded 5' primer and a J-beta primer mix. A template-switch 5' adaptor carrying 12 random nucleotides introduced a unique molecular identifier onto each TCR beta cDNA molecule. Each sample yielded at least 3 million CDR3-containing paired-end reads. All of the RNA was converted into first-strand cDNA using the Mint cDNA synthesis kit, with a TRBC-specific oligonucleotide serving as the primer. All cDNA was treated with uracil-DNA glycosylase and then went through a first 18-cycle PCR with the universal primers M1SS and BC2_uni_R. Processing in the source paper ran as follows. Each sample was normalized by randomly selecting 1 million high-quality reads, each carrying a distinct molecular identifier. Instead of being binned into consensus sequences, reads with shared molecular identifiers were discarded. MiTCR, run with a Q25 quality threshold and the strictest error-elimination algorithm, handled CDR3 identification, clonotype clustering and error correction. Lower-bound total TCR beta diversity was estimated with a nonparametric unseen species model using Euler transformation. TCRdb reworked the public reads: Q25 trimming with fastp, MiXCR clone assembly, productive beta chains retained. Under each unique CDR3 protein, matching rows form one entry showing the most common genes and DNA. TCRdb's processing, not the authors', yielded these V and J calls. This sample is represented by more than 1.4 million distinct CDR3 sequences; around 42% of them were singletons. Roughly 7.9% of the sample is in the top ten clones.

The full study reports these points: Because donor CMV infection status was unknown, age-related changes in expanded clonotypes were potentially confounded. Observed TCR beta diversity correlated strongly with the percentage of naive T cells measured by flow cytometry. Estimates of total diversity based on one million sequenced T cells were regarded as lower bounds and as underestimates. As age increased, observed TCR beta diversity per million T cells dropped in a roughly linear way, and a significant reduction was already evident by age 40. Compared with the aged group, more naive CD4+ T cells, fewer expanded clones and increased TCR diversity were shown by the long-lived group, suggesting age selection. Since profiling was done on bulk unsorted PBMCs, naive and antigen-experienced compartments could not be conclusively compared.

The origin of this receptor is a woman between 18 and 29 years old in good health. The sequencing sample was made of blood.

The CDR3 in this case is CASSSLDRAREQYF. The DNA sequence is TGTGCCAGCAGTTCCTTGGACAGGGCAAGGGAGCAGTACTTC. The sequence links TRBV27 to TRBJ2-5; TRBD1 fits 8 bases in the junction. The CDR3, from cysteine to phenylalanine, totals 14 residues. Here the CDR3 DNA is all that survives: 42 bases in frame from base 1. The germline V gene (reference sequence) gives CDR1 as MNHEY and CDR2 as SMNVEV. V ends up 4 bases short and J 11 bases short, with an unmatched junction base count of 12.